Each of the 29 T cell receptor beta chains below was sequenced from the same sample in a study of T-cell reconstitution after alpha-beta-depleted transplantation in children. Molecular barcoding with unique molecular identifiers was used for the TCRbeta library. One entry per CDR3 protein results from TCRdb running MiXCR on the PCR reads. The sample records about 240,000 distinct CDR3 sequences, about a quarter being singletons. Sequencing used PBMCs, obtained before TCRalphabeta/CD19-depleted stem cell transplant. These receptors came from a girl aged 2 to 10 with Fanconi anemia, due to receive a stem cell transplant.

This clonotype turned up a few times. The J gene is TRBJ2-7, the V gene TRBV18, with TRBD2 matching over 8 bases. The CDR3 is 14 residues long. V gave up 1 base and J gave up 2 bases; unmatched junction bases: 1. Germline CDR1 is KGHSH and CDR2 is LQKENI. The CDR3 DNA reads TGTGCCAGCTCACCACTAGCGGGGACCTACGAGCAGTACTTC. Translation: CASSPLAGTYEQYF. Variable domain in full (rest from reference TRBV18 and TRBJ2-7): NAGVMQNPRHLVRRRGQEARLRCSPMKGHSHVYWYRQLPEEGLKFMVYLQKENIIDESGMPKERFSAEFPKEGPSILRIQQVVRGDSAAYFCASSPLAGTYEQYFGPGTRLTVT.

The chain links TRBV7-6 to TRBJ2-3, with 8 positions matching TRBD2. Looked up from germline, CDR1 is SGHVS and CDR2 is FNYEAQ. V lost 1 base, J lost 1 base, and 7 bases stayed unmatched. The CDR3 is 17 residues long. The CDR3 DNA sequence: TGTGCCAGCAGCTTAGGGGGTAGCGGGACCCGCACAGATACGCAGTATTTT. Its protein is CASSLGGSGTRTDTQYF.

Worth noting for this clonotype: At one of its ends the junction is not consistent with the germline gene, which may arise from a read error. The chain is built from TRBV7-2 and TRBJ2-3, with TRBD2 identical over 9 bases. CDR1 is SGHTA, CDR2 FQGNSA, per germline. The CDR3 is 15 amino acids. The CDR3: CASNRGGTSTNTQYF. The CDR3 DNA reads as TGTGCCAGCAACCGCGGGGGGACTAGCACAAATACGCAGTATTTT.

This clonotype was seen more than once but under ten times. The chain carries TRBV29-1 and TRBJ1-1; 7 bases are a match to TRBD1. This CDR3 contains 13 residues. Germline V gene data show CDR1 as SQVTM and CDR2 as ANQGSEA. Trimming took 6 bases from V and 0 from J; bases not matched to a gene: 4. CDR3: CSVQGLMNTEAFF. The CDR3 DNA is TGCAGCGTACAGGGGCTCATGAACACTGAAGCTTTCTTT. Full variable domain (outside the CDR3, taken from reference TRBV29-1 and TRBJ1-1): SAVISQKPSRDICQRGTSLTIQCQVDSQVTMMFWYRQQPGQSLTLIATANQGSEATYESGFVIDKFPISRPNLTFSTLTVSNMSPEDSSIYLCSVQGLMNTEAFFGQGTRLTVV.

This clonotype appeared many times. This CDR3 reads CASSLYFGPRSYNEQFF. DNA for the CDR3: TGTGCCAGCAGTTTATATTTTGGACCCCGCTCCTACAATGAGCAGTTCTTC. This chain joins TRBV27 and TRBJ2-1; no clear D. Germline assignment: CDR1 MNHEY and CDR2 SMNVEV (reference sequence). V lost 1 base, J lost 0 bases, and 13 bases lay in between. The length of the CDR3 is 17 residues.

The chain uses TRBV28 and TRBJ1-3; D gene ambiguous. The V gene lost 0 bases and the J gene lost 4 bases, with 7 bases spanning the gap. The CDR3 is 14 amino acids. CDR1 and CDR2 from the germline V gene are MDHEN and SYDVKM. The CDR3 DNA is TGTGCCAGCAGTTTATGGACAACAGGAAACACCATATATTTT. It yields the protein CASSLWTTGNTIYF.

The J gene is TRBJ2-7, the V gene TRBV28, with D uncertain. CDR1 MDHEN and CDR2 SYDVKM come from the germline V gene. With 6 bases removed from V and 0 bases from J, the gap between germline ends came to 15 bases. The CDR3 consists of 15 residues. Written as DNA, the CDR3 is TGTGCCAGCAGCCTGACCGGTATTCTCTCCTACGAGCAGTACTTC. It codes for CASSLTGILSYEQYF.

The DNA for the CDR3 is TGCAGTGCTAGGGGACACCAAGGCCGCTACGAGCAGTACTTC. Protein: CSARGHQGRYEQYF. The chain employs TRBV20-1 and TRBJ2-7; D perhaps matches TRBD1 (6 bases). V dropped 3 bases and J dropped 3 bases, with 15 bases sitting between them. Germline CDR1 is DFQATT and CDR2 is SNEGSKA (reference sequence). CDR3 length: 14 residues.

V and J are TRBV15 and TRBJ2-1; D might be TRBD1 or TRBD2, each matching 5 bases. Trimming took off 5 bases at V and 10 bases at J, with 27 bases between the two ends. The CDR3 runs to 17 residues. Germline CDR1 is LNHNV and CDR2 is YYDKDF (reference sequence). The CDR3 sequence is CATSADPPGTYGWEQFF. As DNA, the CDR3 is TGTGCCACCAGCGCCGACCCCCCAGGGACGTACGGCTGGGAGCAGTTCTTC. The variable domain in full, with the rest retrieved from reference TRBV15 and TRBJ2-1, is DAMVIQNPRYQVTQFGKPVTLSCSQTLNHNVMYWYQQKSSQAPKLLFHYYDKDFNNEADTPDNFQSRRPNTSFCFLDIRSPGLGDTAMYLCATSADPPGTYGWEQFFGPGTRLTVL.

This clonotype came up a few times. Mismatch with germline at one junction end may stem from a read error. The gene calls are TRBV20-1 and TRBJ2-3, with TRBD2 identical over 12 bases. The CDR3 sequence is 11 residues long. CDR1 and CDR2 from the germline V gene are DFQATT and SNEGSKA (reference sequence). In DNA, the CDR3 is TGCAGTGCTAGACTAGCGGGGGGGTCCAATTTT. Protein sequence: CSARLAGGSNF.

V gene TRBV6-5 combines with J gene TRBJ1-1, with no clear D. This CDR3 is built from 16 residues. The V gene's germline CDR1 is MNHEY and CDR2 SVGAGI. Deletions cut 0 bases from V and 0 bases from J, with 11 bases between. CDR3 nucleotide sequence: TGTGCCAGCAGTTACTCGACCGGGCCTCTGAACACTGAAGCTTTCTTT. This sequence encodes CASSYSTGPLNTEAFF.

Only a few counts were recorded for this clonotype. The genes are TRBV10-1 and TRBJ2-2; D is undetermined. V gave up 6 bases and J gave up 6 bases, with 14 bases separating them. This CDR3 is built from 14 residues. CDR1 is WNHNN and CDR2 is SYGVQD in the germline V gene (reference sequence). The CDR3 is CASSYLKSAGELFF. Written as DNA, the CDR3 is TGCGCCAGCAGCTATCTCAAATCAGCCGGGGAGCTGTTTTTT.

This clonotype was picked up a small number of times. The rearrangement uses TRBV12-3 or TRBV12-4 and TRBJ2-7; tentatively, D is TRBD1 (6 bases). CDR3 length: 14 residues. Trimming took 5 bases from V and 3 from J, leaving 14 bases between them. The CDR3 reads CASSPGDSYYEQYF. In nucleotides, the CDR3 is TGTGCCAGCAGTCCAGGGGATTCCTACTACGAGCAGTACTTC.

This chain links TRBV29-1 with TRBJ2-1; 7 positions match TRBD2. Unmatched junction bases numbered 6, after V lost 3 bases and J lost 4 bases. Germline assignment: CDR1 SQVTM and CDR2 ANQGSEA. This CDR3 is 14 amino acids long. This chain's CDR3 is CSVDKLAVYNEQFF. CDR3 DNA: TGCAGCGTTGATAAGCTAGCGGTTTACAATGAGCAGTTCTTC.

About this clonotype itself: A junction boundary mismatches the germline segment, possibly from a read error. The chain employs TRBV20-1 and TRBJ1-5; 12 nucleotides align to TRBD1. Germline lookup yields CDR1 DFQATT and CDR2 SNEGSKA (reference sequence). CDR3 length: 17 residues. The CDR3 bases are TGCTGTGCTAGAGTGGGGACAGGGGGCCATAGCAATCAGCCCCAGCATTTT. Protein sequence: CCARVGTGGHSNQPQHF.

This clonotype occurred a few times. The rearrangement uses TRBV11-3 and TRBJ2-7; D is uncertain. Germline-derived CDR1 and CDR2 are SGHNT and YENEEA. With 0 bases removed from V and 5 bases from J, the gap between germline ends came to 8 bases. This CDR3 region has 13 residues. The CDR3 region is CASSLDRRDEQYF. CDR3 sequence (DNA): TGTGCCAGCAGCTTAGACCGACGGGACGAGCAGTACTTC.

The chain joins TRBV6-4 to TRBJ2-1; D might be TRBD2 (5 bases). The CDR3 is made up of 14 amino acids. Trimming stripped 7 bases from V and 7 bases from J, with 17 bases between. Germline V gene sequence: CDR1 MRHNA, CDR2 SNTAGT. CDR3 sequence reads: CASTGLGRWNEQFF. CDR3 nucleotide sequence: TGTGCCAGCACGGGGTTGGGAAGGTGGAATGAGCAGTTCTTC.

This clonotype was observed a single time. The J gene is TRBJ2-2, the V gene TRBV20-1; TRBD2 aligns across 12 bases. The CDR3 covers 17 residues. The trim removed 5 bases at V and 4 bases at J, leaving 11 bases unmatched. Looked up from germline, CDR1 is DFQATT and CDR2 is SNEGSKA (reference sequence). The CDR3, as DNA: TGCAGTGCTGATCGACTAGCGGGGGCTCGTCGCACCGGGGAGCTGTTTTTT. Protein sequence: CSADRLAGARRTGELFF.

This clonotype appeared a single time. The chain joins TRBV28 to TRBJ1-5; D gene unclear. The CDR3 spans 15 residues. Between the trimmed V and J ends, which lost 5 bases and 0 bases, there was a span of 11 bases. The germline gives CDR1 MDHEN, CDR2 SYDVKM. The CDR3, as DNA: TGTGCCAGCAGTCCAGTTTTTTATAGCAATCAGCCCCAGCATTTT. It is translated as CASSPVFYSNQPQHF.

This clonotype was picked up a small number of times. The V and J genes are TRBV25-1 and TRBJ1-6; 7 positions agree with TRBD1. V lost 6 bases and J lost 9; bases outside the gene matches: 17. The germline V gene encodes CDR1 MGHDK and CDR2 SYGVNS. This CDR3 spans 17 amino acids. The CDR3 region has the DNA TGTGCCAGCAGATATCGGACAGGATCCTTAATTGGTTCACCCCTCCACTTT. Its translation is CASRYRTGSLIGSPLHF.

This clonotype appeared many times. V and J are TRBV7-2 and TRBJ2-7, with D unclear. Trimming removed 2 bases from V and 5 bases from J, with 7 bases in between. The CDR3 totals 12 residues. The germline CDR1 and CDR2 sequences are SGHTA and FQGNSA. The CDR3 DNA reads as TGTGCCAGCAGCTTAAATGGCGACGAGCAGTACTTC. Encoded protein: CASSLNGDEQYF.

CDR3 residues: CASRSGLLDYGYTF. As DNA, the CDR3 is TGTGCCAGCAGGTCAGGGCTGTTGGACTATGGCTACACCTTC. The chain couples TRBV4-2 to TRBJ1-2; TRBD1 is a possible D gene (5 bases). The CDR3 is 14 residues long. CDR1 is LGHNA, CDR2 YNFKEQ, per germline. With 6 bases removed from V and 3 bases from J, the gap between germline ends came to 14 bases.

V gene TRBV20-1 combines with J gene TRBJ2-6, with a tentative D call TRBD2 (6 bases). V dropped 0 bases and J dropped 4 bases, with 13 bases sitting between them. CDR1 and CDR2 from the germline V gene are DFQATT and SNEGSKA (reference sequence). The CDR3 extends over 16 amino acids. The CDR3 sequence: CSARDPWRAGANVLTF. The CDR3 DNA sequence: TGCAGTGCTAGAGATCCATGGAGGGCCGGGGCCAACGTCCTGACTTTC.

This chain uses TRBV7-9 with TRBJ2-2; D call uncertain. In germline, CDR1 is SEHNR, CDR2 FQNEAQ (reference sequence). The V and J ends lost 3 bases and 6 bases respectively, with 8 bases between them. This CDR3 region has 13 residues. CDR3 in amino acids: CASSFGSPGELFF. CDR3 sequence (DNA): TGTGCCAGCAGCTTCGGGTCACCCGGGGAGCTGTTTTTT.

The V call is TRBV28, the J call TRBJ2-2, with 8 bases identical to TRBD1. Germline V lookup: CDR1 MDHEN, CDR2 SYDVKM. The CDR3 runs to 16 residues. V shed 5 bases, J shed 5 bases, and the junction held 10 bases outside the gene matches. The DNA of the CDR3 is TGTGCCAGCAGTCCCCCGGACAGGGTGGGGACCGGGGAGCTGTTTTTT. This encodes CASSPPDRVGTGELFF.

This clonotype was detected only a few times. The rearrangement joins TRBV6-4 to TRBJ2-3; 7 nucleotides match TRBD2. CDR3 size: 15 residues. Trimming took 3 bases from V and 0 from J; bases not matched to a gene: 3. The germline gives CDR1 MRHNA, CDR2 SNTAGT. CDR3 amino acids: CASSEAAGSTDTQYF. CDR3 sequence (DNA): TGTGCCAGCAGTGAAGCAGCGGGGAGCACAGATACGCAGTATTTT.

This clonotype has ten or more counts. J is TRBJ2-3 and V is TRBV5-1; TRBD2 matches 14 bases. From germline, CDR1 is SGHRS and CDR2 YFSETQ. J was trimmed by 4 bases and V by 0 bases; bases with no gene match: 4. The CDR3 is 17 residues long. The CDR3, as DNA: TGCGCCAGCAGCTTGGGGACTAGCGGGAGGATCGCAGATACGCAGTATTTT. Translating gives CASSLGTSGRIADTQYF.

This clonotype was counted many times. The chain employs TRBV20-1 and TRBJ1-6, with 8 positions matching TRBD1. Germline assignment: CDR1 DFQATT and CDR2 SNEGSKA (reference sequence). V lost 5 bases, J lost 10 bases, and 13 bases stayed unmatched. The CDR3 is 15 amino acids. The CDR3 DNA follows: TGCAGTGCTCGTCCCGGACAGGGAGAAGGGTCACCCCTCCACTTT. This translates into CSARPGQGEGSPLHF.

This clonotype has at least ten counts. The chain joins TRBV29-1 to TRBJ2-5; 8 bases are a match to TRBD1. The germline V gene encodes CDR1 SQVTM and CDR2 ANQGSEA. The CDR3 spans 13 residues. V trimming: 4 bases; J trimming: 4 bases; junction bases outside the gene matches: 5. The CDR3 region is CSVATGAGETQYF. For the CDR3, the DNA is TGCAGCGTTGCGACAGGGGCGGGAGAGACCCAGTACTTC.